The next 30 T cell receptor beta chains were all read from a single sample in a study of blood T cells in healthy people across ages. Then a second PCR, running roughly 7 to 11 cycles, was carried out with a sample-barcoded 5' primer and a J-beta primer mix. TCRdb fed the 5' RACE reads into MiXCR, producing one record per CDR3 protein. This repertoire shows hundreds of thousands of distinct CDR3 sequences, about 30% found once; its top ten account for roughly 14%. Material for sequencing was blood. The receptors originated from a woman at least 80 years old in good health.

V usage is TRBV30 and J usage is TRBJ1-2; 9 bases match TRBD1. V was clipped by 4 bases and J by 8 bases; unmatched bases: 2. CDR1 is GTSNPN, CDR2 SVGIG, per germline (reference sequence). There are 11 residues in the CDR3. CDR3 sequence reads: CAWKGQGGYTF. The DNA for the CDR3 is TGTGCCTGGAAGGGACAGGGAGGCTACACCTTC.

In this sample, this clonotype turned up many times. The chain recombines TRBV12-3 or TRBV12-4 with TRBJ1-2; D is possibly TRBD1 (5 bases). V was trimmed by 6 bases and J by 5 bases, leaving 16 bases between them. This CDR3 region has 14 residues. CDR3 sequence: CASRETGGGYGYTF. The DNA for the CDR3 is TGTGCCAGCAGAGAAACAGGCGGGGGGTATGGCTACACCTTC.

In this sample, this clonotype turned up many times. The chain employs TRBV7-2 and TRBJ1-4, with D perhaps matching TRBD1 (5 bases). Germline-derived CDR1 and CDR2 are SGHTA and FQGNSA. V lost 5 bases and J lost 7, with 17 bases in between. The CDR3 contains 15 residues. The CDR3 DNA reads as TGTGCCAGCAGCCGAGGGGATCAGATTCCTGAAAAACTGTTTTTT. This translates into CASSRGDQIPEKLFF.

This clonotype occurred many times. The V gene is TRBV12-3 or TRBV12-4, the J gene TRBJ2-1; D is perhaps TRBD2 (6 bases). The V gene lost 6 bases and the J gene lost 0 bases, with 12 bases spanning the gap. CDR3 size: 15 residues. The CDR3, as DNA: TGTGCCAGCAGCCAGGGACTCAGCTCCTACAATGAGCAGTTCTTC. It translates to CASSQGLSSYNEQFF.

This sequence joins TRBV10-3 and TRBJ1-2; 12 bases are shared with TRBD1. Germline lookup yields CDR1 ENHRY and CDR2 SYGVKD. Trimming at V came to 6 bases and at J to 4 bases, leaving 9 bases not matched to a gene. The CDR3 contains 16 residues. CDR3 loop: CAIRVTGTGGFYGYTF. The CDR3 DNA follows: TGTGCCATCAGAGTAACCGGGACAGGGGGCTTCTATGGCTACACCTTC.

At least ten counts were recorded for this clonotype. V gene TRBV10-3 combines with J gene TRBJ2-6; the D gene is possibly TRBD1 (5 bases). In germline, CDR1 is ENHRY, CDR2 SYGVKD. This CDR3 has 15 amino acids. V dropped 6 bases and J dropped 0 bases, with 9 bases sitting between them. CDR3 loop: CAISDSGSGANVLTF. For the CDR3, the DNA is TGTGCCATCAGCGACAGTGGCTCTGGGGCCAACGTCCTGACTTTC.

The chain uses TRBV7-2 and TRBJ1-1; TRBD1 agrees at 9 bases. This CDR3 comprises 16 residues. Germline CDR1 and CDR2: SGHTA and FQGNSA. J gave up 2 bases and V 10 bases, and 14 bases lay outside the gene matches. The CDR3 reads CANSFRAGQGNTEAFF. CDR3 nucleotides: TGTGCCAACAGTTTTAGAGCGGGACAGGGAAACACTGAAGCTTTCTTT.

This clonotype was detected a few times. A much larger clonotype is one base distant, so this may be a read error. The chain has TRBV4-1 and TRBJ2-5, with 13 nucleotides matching TRBD2. The germline V gene has CDR1 MGHRA and CDR2 YSYEKL. The CDR3 totals 17 residues. The CDR3 DNA is TGCACCAGCAGCCAAGTAGGGACTAGCGGGGCCCAAGAGACCCAGTACTTC. It codes for CTSSQVGTSGAQETQYF.

The V call is TRBV19, the J call TRBJ1-5, with D possibly matching TRBD1 (5 bases). The CDR3 sequence is 15 residues long. CDR1 LNHDA and CDR2 SQIVND come from the germline V gene (reference sequence). V was shortened by 4 bases and J by 2 bases, with 12 bases between the two germline ends. The CDR3 DNA sequence: TGTGCCAGTAGTACGGGGCGTAATCGCAATCAGCCCCAGCATTTT. It codes for CASSTGRNRNQPQHF.

This clonotype was detected many times. In DNA, the CDR3 is TGTGCCAGCAAACGGGACTACAATGAGCAGTTCTTC. Protein product: CASKRDYNEQFF. V usage is TRBV2 and J usage is TRBJ2-1; possible D gene TRBD2, 5 bases. The length of the CDR3 is 12 residues. Between the trimmed V and J ends, which lost 7 bases and 3 bases, there was a span of 7 bases. Germline-derived CDR1 and CDR2 are SNHLY and FYNNEI.

This clonotype was seen a few times. A much larger clone lies one base from this, so it may be a read error. The V and J genes are TRBV5-1 and TRBJ2-3; unclear D gene. The CDR3 runs 14 residues. The V end was cut by 4 bases, the J end by 5 bases, with 14 bases between. Germline V gene lookup returns CDR1 SGHRS and CDR2 YFSETQ. CDR3 amino acids: CASSGRVSGDTQYF. As DNA, the CDR3 is TGCGCCAGCAGCGGCCGGGTCTCTGGAGATACGCAGTATTTT.

Remarks on this clonotype: This may be a read error, as it is one base from a much larger clone. The rearrangement links TRBV18 to TRBJ2-6; TRBD1 might be the D (5 bases). Germline lookup yields CDR1 KGHSH and CDR2 LQKENI. This CDR3 region has 17 residues. DNA for the CDR3: TGTGCCAGCTCACGGGGCAGGGCCTTCTCTGGGGCCAACGTCCGGACTTTC. This sequence encodes CASSRGRAFSGANVRTF. The full variable domain, completed using reference TRBV18 and TRBJ2-6, is NAGVMQNPRHLVRRRGQEARLRCSPMKGHSHVYWYRQLPEEGLKFMVYLQKENIIDESGMPKERFSAEFPKEGPSILRIQQVVRGDSAAYFCASSRGRAFSGANVRTFGAGSRLTVL.

This clonotype was counted at least ten times. Given a much more abundant clone one base away, this may be a read error. The V gene is TRBV7-9, the J gene TRBJ2-1, with 10 bases matching TRBD2. V was pared by 0 bases and J by 7 bases, with 3 bases of the junction left unmatched. The CDR3 is 15 residues long. Germline V lookup: CDR1 SEHNR, CDR2 FQNEAQ (reference sequence). CDR3 amino acids: CASSLASGGGNEQFF. The CDR3 DNA is TGTGCCAGCAGCTTAGCCAGCGGGGGGGGAAATGAGCAGTTCTTC.

The chain is built from TRBV7-8 and TRBJ2-1; TRBD1 matches 7 bases. The V gene's germline CDR1 is SGHVS and CDR2 FQNEAQ. The CDR3 is 19 amino acids. Trimming took 5 bases from V and 1 from J; bases not matched to a gene: 17. CDR3 nucleotides: TGTGCCAGCAGCCATAGCCGAACACAGGGGAGACTTTCCTACAATGAGCAGTTCTTC. It encodes CASSHSRTQGRLSYNEQFF.

Worth noting for this clonotype: A much larger clonotype is one base distant, so this may be a read error. The chain combines TRBV3-1 with TRBJ1-2, with D unresolved. The CDR3 totals 14 residues. Germline V gene lookup returns CDR1 LGHDT and CDR2 YNNKEL (reference sequence). The CDR3 sequence is CASSQGGQADGCTF. The CDR3 DNA reads as TGTGCCAGCAGCCAAGGAGGGCAGGCGGATGGCTGCACCTTC. Supplemented by reference TRBV3-1 and TRBJ1-2, the full variable domain reads DTAVSQTPKYLVTQMGNDKSIKCEQNLGHDTMYWYKQDSKKFLKIMFSYNNKELIINETVPNRFSPKSPDKAHLNLHINSLELGDSAVYFCASSQGGQADGCTFGSGTRLTVV.

This clonotype was recorded a few times. The chain has TRBV30 and TRBJ1-5; D unclear. CDR3 length equals 15 residues. From germline, CDR1 is GTSNPN and CDR2 SVGIG (reference sequence). V shed 1 base and J shed 0 bases, with 10 bases lying between them. CDR3 sequence (DNA): TGTGCCTGGAGTGACAACCGGTTTAGCAATCAGCCCCAGCATTTT. Amino acids: CAWSDNRFSNQPQHF.

This clonotype showed up many times. This chain joins TRBV28 and TRBJ2-6, with D uncertain. The CDR3 spans 13 residues. Germline CDR1 is MDHEN and CDR2 is SYDVKM. Trimming stripped 8 bases from V and 3 bases from J, with 8 bases between. The CDR3 nucleotides are TGTGCCAGCCATGAAGGTGGGGCCAACGTCCTGACTTTC. It is translated as CASHEGGANVLTF.

This clonotype was seen only a few times. The chain is built from TRBV30 and TRBJ1-2; the match to TRBD1 covers 9 bases. V lost 1 base, J lost 5 bases, and 11 bases stayed unmatched. This CDR3 is built from 16 residues. CDR1 is GTSNPN and CDR2 is SVGIG in the germline V gene (reference sequence). CDR3 DNA: TGTGCCTGGAGTGCCCCTCGGACAGGGGTTAGGTATGGCTACACCTTC. This gives the protein CAWSAPRTGVRYGYTF.

This clonotype was detected ten times or more. V gene TRBV7-9 combines with J gene TRBJ2-7, with D uncertain. V was trimmed by 4 bases and J by 3 bases, leaving 10 bases between them. The CDR3 extends over 13 amino acids. Germline V gives CDR1 SEHNR, CDR2 FQNEAQ (reference sequence). Here the CDR3 reads CASSSQWVYEQYF. CDR3 DNA sequence: TGTGCCAGCAGCTCCCAATGGGTCTACGAGCAGTACTTC.

With respect to this clonotype: Possible read error: a much larger clone is one base away. The chain couples TRBV6-6 to TRBJ2-5; D perhaps matches TRBD2 (6 bases). V lost 7 bases and J lost 4, with 13 bases in between. The CDR3 has 13 amino acids. CDR1 is MNHNY, CDR2 SVGAGI, per germline (reference sequence). The CDR3 region is CASKSVGGETQYF. CDR3 nucleotide sequence: TGTGCCAGCAAATCAGTCGGGGGAGAGACCCAGTACTTC.

Ten or more counts support this clonotype. The chain carries TRBV20-1 and TRBJ2-3; D is possibly TRBD1 (6 bases). Germline loops: CDR1 DFQATT, CDR2 SNEGSKA (reference sequence). The CDR3 sequence is 15 residues long. V gave up 6 bases and J gave up 5 bases, with 21 bases separating them. The CDR3 loop reads CSATEGGGHLDTQYF. DNA of the CDR3: TGCAGTGCAACCGAGGGTGGGGGCCACCTAGATACGCAGTATTTT.

This clonotype was found many times. The chain couples TRBV15 to TRBJ1-2; D is perhaps TRBD1 (6 bases). This CDR3 comprises 18 residues. CDR1 is LNHNV, CDR2 YYDKDF, per germline (reference sequence). The V and J ends lost 0 bases and 7 bases respectively, with 24 bases between them. The CDR3 DNA reads as TGTGCCACCAGCAGAGATCGGTCGGGGGCGATTTTAGGGTTTGGCTACACCTTC. Encoded protein: CATSRDRSGAILGFGYTF. Full variable domain (outside the CDR3, taken from reference TRBV15 and TRBJ1-2): DAMVIQNPRYQVTQFGKPVTLSCSQTLNHNVMYWYQQKSSQAPKLLFHYYDKDFNNEADTPDNFQSRRPNTSFCFLDIRSPGLGDTAMYLCATSRDRSGAILGFGYTFGSGTRLTVV.

This clonotype showed up many times. The chain recombines TRBV18 with TRBJ1-2; 7 bases align to TRBD1. Per the germline V gene, CDR1 is KGHSH and CDR2 is LQKENI. This CDR3 has 14 amino acids. J was trimmed by 7 bases and V by 3 bases; bases with no gene match: 8. For the CDR3, the DNA is TGTGCCAGCTCACCCGACAGGGATTCGAGTGGCTACACCTTC. Translation gives CASSPDRDSSGYTF.

This clonotype was observed at least ten times. The gene calls are TRBV5-1 and TRBJ2-5, with 13 bases aligning to TRBD2. CDR1 is SGHRS and CDR2 is YFSETQ in the germline V gene. The CDR3 extends over 15 amino acids. Germline trimming cut 2 bases from V and 5 bases from J; bases unmatched to any gene: 3. CDR3: CASSFGLAGDETQYF. The DNA of the CDR3 is TGCGCCAGCAGCTTCGGACTAGCGGGGGATGAGACCCAGTACTTC.

This clonotype was seen ten or more times. This rearrangement joins TRBV7-9 to TRBJ1-2; unclear D gene. Per the germline V gene, CDR1 is SEHNR and CDR2 is FQNEAQ (reference sequence). CDR3 length equals 12 residues. The ends were cut back, 1 base at V and 13 bases at J, with 13 bases in the middle. CDR3 residues: CASSLVAEDATF. DNA for the CDR3: TGTGCCAGCAGCTTAGTCGCAGAGGACGCCACCTTC.

At least ten counts were recorded for this clonotype. The J gene is TRBJ1-2, the V gene TRBV12-3 or TRBV12-4; 7 bases align to TRBD1. Trimming removed 4 bases from V and 4 bases from J; junction bases left unmatched: 6. The CDR3 runs to 14 residues. The DNA of the CDR3 is TGTGCCAGCAGTTCCCGACGGGACAGCTATGGCTACACCTTC. This sequence encodes CASSSRRDSYGYTF.

As regards this clonotype: Since a much larger clone is just one base distant, this may be a read error. V gene TRBV7-2 combines with J gene TRBJ1-2; D is ambiguous. The germline gives CDR1 SGHTA, CDR2 FQGNSA. The CDR3 is 15 residues long. The CDR3 nucleotides are TGTGCCGGCAGCTTAGCCTCATCGGGTCTCTATGGCTACACCTTC. It codes for CAGSLASSGLYGYTF.

In its sample, this clonotype was seen many times. V gene TRBV5-1 combines with J gene TRBJ2-1, with D possibly matching TRBD1 (5 bases). The CDR3 consists of 15 residues. The germline V and J ends were trimmed by 1 base and 8 bases, with 16 bases remaining between them. Germline values: CDR1 SGHRS, CDR2 YFSETQ. The CDR3 DNA reads as TGCGCCAGCAGCTTGACAGGCGGTTCTTGGGATGAGCAGTTCTTC. It is translated as CASSLTGGSWDEQFF.

Notes on this clonotype: One junction end does not reproduce the germline sequence, and a read error may be involved. The chain has TRBV18 and TRBJ1-1, with D unclear. The CDR3 consists of 14 residues. Germline V gene lookup returns CDR1 KGHSH and CDR2 LQKENI. The CDR3 bases are TGTGCCAGCTCCCTTCCCGACACCCCTCGGTTTGCTTGCTTT. As protein: CASSLPDTPRFACF. The whole variable domain, remainder taken from reference TRBV18 and TRBJ1-1, is NAGVMQNPRHLVRRRGQEARLRCSPMKGHSHVYWYRQLPEEGLKFMVYLQKENIIDESGMPKERFSAEFPKEGPSILRIQQVVRGDSAAYFCASSLPDTPRFACFGQGTRLTVV.

This clonotype was seen a handful of times. This may arise from a read error, as a much more abundant clone is one base away. The rearrangement joins TRBV7-3 to TRBJ2-3; 8 bases are shared with TRBD1. This CDR3 is 15 amino acids long. CDR1 SGHTA and CDR2 FQGTGA come from the germline V gene. The CDR3 protein is CASSWGQAGTGTQYF. Here the CDR3 DNA reads TGTGCCAGCAGCTGGGGACAGGCGGGCACAGGTACGCAGTATTTT.